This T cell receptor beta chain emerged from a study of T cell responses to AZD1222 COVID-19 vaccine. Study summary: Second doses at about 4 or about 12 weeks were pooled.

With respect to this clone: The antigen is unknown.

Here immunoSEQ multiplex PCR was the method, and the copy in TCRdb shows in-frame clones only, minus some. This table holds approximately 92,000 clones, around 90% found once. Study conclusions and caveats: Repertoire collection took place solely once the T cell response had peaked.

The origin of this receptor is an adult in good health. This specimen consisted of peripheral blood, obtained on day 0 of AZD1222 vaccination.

In DNA, the CDR3 is TGTGCCAGCAGCTTAACGGGGACGGCAAACACTGAAGCTTTCTTT. Its protein is CASSLTGTANTEAFF. The chain combines TRBV7-3 with TRBJ1-1; perhaps TRBD1 as D (5 bases). The CDR3 contains 15 residues. CDR1 and CDR2 (germline): SGHTA, FQGTGA. The ends were cut back, 0 bases at V and 2 bases at J, with 10 bases in the middle.